The sequence of this T cell receptor (beta chain) was determined in a study of cytotoxic CD8 clonotypes in ibrutinib-treated CLL. The CDR3 has 17 residues. V lost 2 bases and J lost 4, with 17 bases in between. In germline, CDR1 is MGHRA, CDR2 YSYEKL. With respect to this clone: Its target is unknown.

Repertoires were generated with immunoSEQ multiplex PCR, while TCRdb's copy carries only in-frame clones and drops some. The table includes tens of thousands of clones, about 68% detected once. Findings and caveats of the study: At the start, clonality exceeded age-matched healthy donors and followed circulating CD8+ T-cell counts. Lymph node repertoires were not studied, and sampling times were unmatched. Among the clonotypes, public ones were uncommon and contracted or held stable on treatment.

For TCR beta libraries, about 2.2 micrograms of genomic DNA were obtained from cryopreserved PBMCs. The clonotype was recovered from a human donor with chronic lymphocytic leukemia. This material consisted of PBMCs, taken before ibrutinib treatment. This chain joins TRBV4-1 and TRBJ2-2, with D possibly matching TRBD2 (6 bases). CDR3 loop: CASSQPTSRGGTGELFF. DNA of the CDR3: TGCGCCAGCAGCCAACCCACTTCTCGGGGAGGCACCGGGGAGCTGTTTTTT.